This entry is about one T cell receptor (beta chain). Its specificity is not known. These data belong to a study of post-analysis software for immune sequencing data. General study points: Included in a set of about 5 TRBV segments more frequent in patients than controls were TRBV5-6, TRBV5-1 and TRBV20-1.

The CDR3 runs to 16 residues. Trimming cost V 3 bases and J 4 bases; bases outside gene matches: 5. In germline, CDR1 is KGHDR, CDR2 SFDVKD. Libraries were made from TCR beta cDNA, and they carried unique molecular identifiers. TCRdb reprocessed the PCR reads with MiXCR, giving one entry per CDR3 protein. The repertoire holds 750,000 to 900,000 distinct CDR3 sequences, with 40% to 55% as singletons. Sequencing was performed on blood. This chain uses TRBV24-1 with TRBJ2-6; 7 nucleotides align to TRBD1. The sequence was collected from a girl aged 5-17 years with multiple sclerosis. CDR3 region: CATSDTTGTGANVLTF. CDR3 nucleotide sequence: TGTGCCACCAGTGATACGACAGGGACGGGGGCCAACGTCCTGACTTTC.